These 13 T cell receptor beta chains were sequenced from one sample in a study of shared clonotypes between healthy human individuals. Assay used: immunoSEQ multiplex PCR; TCRdb lists only in-frame clones, some missing. The sample includes around 1.1 million clones, around three quarters of them seen just once. What was sequenced was memory CD4+ T cells from PBMCs. This sample's subset: CD45RA-negative fraction. Every receptor here comes from a man between 18 and 35 years old in good health. Some clones in this sample may be carry-over from other donors' samples.

CDR3 region: CASSKPKREESYEQYF. For the CDR3, the DNA is TGCGCCAGCAGTAAACCTAAGCGGGAGGAATCCTACGAGCAGTACTTC. The chain joins TRBV4-1 to TRBJ2-7; 9 bases line up with TRBD2. J was trimmed by 1 base and V by 6 bases; bases with no gene match: 10. The CDR3 extends over 16 amino acids. The germline V gene has CDR1 MGHRA and CDR2 YSYEKL.

V is TRBV28 and J is TRBJ2-7, with TRBD1 as a possible D gene (6 bases). CDR1 is MDHEN and CDR2 is SYDVKM in the germline V gene. The CDR3 totals 16 residues. V shed 4 bases and J shed 1 base, with 17 bases lying between them. CDR3 sequence reads: CASSSYRQDRSYEQYF. For the CDR3, the DNA is TGTGCCAGCAGTTCTTATCGACAGGATAGGTCCTACGAGCAGTACTTC.

V usage is TRBV25-1 and J usage is TRBJ1-5, with 7 bases fitting TRBD1. The ends lost 6 bases at V and 12 bases at J; junction bases unmatched: 11. Germline assignment: CDR1 MGHDK and CDR2 SYGVNS. The CDR3 length is 13 residues. CDR3 region: CASRETGAAIQHF. As DNA, the CDR3 is TGTGCCAGCAGAGAAACAGGGGCCGCTATCCAGCATTTT. Full variable domain (rest looked up from reference TRBV25-1 and TRBJ1-5): EADIYQTPRYLVIGTGKKITLECSQTMGHDKMYWYQQDPGMELHLIHYSYGVNSTEKGDLSSESTVSRIRTEHFPLTLESARPSHTSQYLCASRETGAAIQHFGDGTRLSIL.

J is TRBJ2-5 and V is TRBV28; TRBD2 agrees at 7 bases. CDR1 is MDHEN, CDR2 SYDVKM, per germline. Trimming at V came to 8 bases and at J to 5 bases, leaving 8 bases not matched to a gene. The CDR3 runs to 13 residues. The CDR3 sequence: CASWAGVGETQYF. DNA for the CDR3: TGTGCCAGCTGGGCGGGAGTGGGGGAGACCCAGTACTTC.

Only one count was recorded for this clone. V gene TRBV19 combines with J gene TRBJ2-1; TRBD1 agrees at 8 bases. Germline trimming cut 6 bases from V and 3 bases from J; bases unmatched to any gene: 7. This CDR3 is built from 15 residues. CDR1 and CDR2 (germline): LNHDA, SQIVND (reference sequence). The CDR3 DNA sequence: TGTGCCAGTAGGCGGGACAGGTCCGTCTACAATGAGCAGTTCTTC. It yields the protein CASRRDRSVYNEQFF.

The chain employs TRBV9 and TRBJ2-2; D gene ambiguous. The CDR3 extends over 16 amino acids. The V and J ends lost 0 bases and 4 bases respectively, with 13 bases between them. CDR1 is SGDLS and CDR2 is YYNGEE in the germline V gene. CDR3 amino acids: CASSVGALQITGELFF. The CDR3 DNA is TGTGCCAGCAGCGTAGGCGCTCTCCAGATCACCGGGGAGCTGTTTTTT.

The V and J genes are TRBV2 and TRBJ2-3; 7 positions agree with TRBD1. Germline CDR1 reads SNHLY; CDR2 reads FYNNEI. Unmatched junction bases numbered 6, after V lost 8 bases and J lost 4 bases. The CDR3 length is 13 residues. CDR3 region: CASRDSSPDTQYF. The CDR3 DNA sequence: TGTGCCAGCCGGGACAGCTCCCCAGATACGCAGTATTTT.

This clone was seen many times. Here the CDR3 reads CSVELGRSEAFF. CDR3 sequence (DNA): TGCAGCGTTGAATTAGGCAGGTCTGAAGCTTTCTTT. The rearrangement joins TRBV29-1 to TRBJ1-1; D is unclear. V was clipped by 2 bases and J by 6 bases, with 10 bases between them. The length of the CDR3 is 12 residues. Germline V gene lookup returns CDR1 SQVTM and CDR2 ANQGSEA. The variable domain in full, completed from reference TRBV29-1 and TRBJ1-1, reads SAVISQKPSRDICQRGTSLTIQCQVDSQVTMMFWYRQQPGQSLTLIATANQGSEATYESGFVIDKFPISRPNLTFSTLTVSNMSPEDSSIYLCSVELGRSEAFFGQGTRLTVV.

The chain joins TRBV2 to TRBJ2-7; TRBD1 might be the D (5 bases). The CDR3 contains 16 residues. With 8 bases removed from V and 0 bases from J, the gap between germline ends came to 20 bases. The V gene's germline CDR1 is SNHLY and CDR2 FYNNEI. CDR3 sequence reads: CASLRGGQISSYEQYF. The CDR3 coding sequence is TGTGCCAGCCTAAGGGGTGGACAAATAAGCTCCTACGAGCAGTACTTC.

The J gene is TRBJ2-7, the V gene TRBV28; the D gene could be TRBD1 or TRBD2 (5 bases each). This CDR3 contains 13 residues. CDR1 MDHEN and CDR2 SYDVKM come from the germline V gene. The V end was cut by 1 base, the J end by 6 bases, with 10 bases between. The CDR3 bases are TGTGCCAGCAGTTTATTGGCAGGGAGCGAGCAGTACTTC. This sequence encodes CASSLLAGSEQYF.

V usage is TRBV27 and J usage is TRBJ1-1; a possible D gene is TRBD1 (6 bases). Trimming pared 6 bases from V and 5 bases from J, leaving 19 bases between. The CDR3 runs to 15 residues. Germline V CDR1 and CDR2: MNHEY, SMNVEV (reference sequence). CDR3 DNA sequence: TGTGCCAGCAGAGGGGGTAACAGGGTAATGACTGAAGCTTTCTTT. Translating it yields CASRGGNRVMTEAFF.

The chain links TRBV29-1 to TRBJ2-2; unclear D gene. CDR1 and CDR2 (germline): SQVTM, ANQGSEA. With 5 bases removed from V and 6 bases from J, the gap between germline ends came to 7 bases. This CDR3 comprises 11 residues. The CDR3 nucleotides are TGCAGCGTTAAGGTCCCCGGGGAGCTGTTTTTT. As protein: CSVKVPGELFF.

This rearrangement joins TRBV29-1 to TRBJ1-1; no clear D. V lost 5 bases and J lost 1, with 5 bases in between. The CDR3 loop spans 11 amino acids. Germline values: CDR1 SQVTM, CDR2 ANQGSEA. The DNA of the CDR3 is TGCAGCGTTTCGGGGAACACTGAAGCTTTCTTT. Its translation is CSVSGNTEAFF.